The 19 T cell receptor beta chains listed next were all sequenced from one sample in a study of T cell responses to AZD1222 COVID-19 vaccine. The repertoire was sequenced with immunoSEQ multiplex PCR; TCRdb's copy has only in-frame clones and lacks some. The table includes 45,000 to 65,000 clones, 80% to 90% detected once. Sequencing used peripheral blood, obtained on day 0 of AZD1222 vaccination. The origin of the receptors is an adult in good health.

The genes are TRBV18 and TRBJ2-7; the D is unclear. The CDR3 runs 13 residues. With 6 bases removed from V and 3 bases from J, the gap between germline ends came to 12 bases. CDR1 is KGHSH and CDR2 is LQKENI in the germline V gene. CDR3: CASSPSGVYEQYF. As DNA, the CDR3 is TGTGCCAGCTCCCCATCGGGCGTCTACGAGCAGTACTTC. Full variable domain (missing parts from reference TRBV18 and TRBJ2-7): NAGVMQNPRHLVRRRGQEARLRCSPMKGHSHVYWYRQLPEEGLKFMVYLQKENIIDESGMPKERFSAEFPKEGPSILRIQQVVRGDSAAYFCASSPSGVYEQYFGPGTRLTVT.

The chain has TRBV28 and TRBJ2-1; the match to TRBD2 covers 14 bases. Trimming cost V 6 bases and J 4 bases; bases outside gene matches: 8. Germline values: CDR1 MDHEN, CDR2 SYDVKM. The CDR3 contains 17 residues. The CDR3 loop reads CASRDGGTSGRYNEQFF. The CDR3 bases are TGTGCCAGCAGAGATGGGGGGACTAGCGGGAGATACAATGAGCAGTTCTTC.

This clone came up a few times. CDR3 residues: CASSPQNYGYTF. CDR3 bases: TGTGCCAGCAGCCCTCAAAACTATGGCTACACCTTC. V and J are TRBV14 and TRBJ1-2; D is unresolved. Germline assignment: CDR1 SGHDN and CDR2 FVKESK. The CDR3 contains 12 residues. The ends were cut back, 4 bases at V and 2 bases at J, with 5 bases in the middle.

V usage is TRBV14 and J usage is TRBJ2-7; unclear D gene. Trimming stripped 2 bases from V and 2 bases from J, with 10 bases between. CDR1 SGHDN and CDR2 FVKESK come from the germline V gene. This CDR3 has 14 residues. The CDR3 DNA sequence: TGTGCCAGCAGCCAACGAACCGTGGCCTACGAGCAGTACTTC. The encoded protein is CASSQRTVAYEQYF.

In its sample, this clone was seen once. The chain carries TRBV11-2 and TRBJ1-1; D is perhaps TRBD1 (5 bases). Per the germline V gene, CDR1 is SGHAT and CDR2 is FQNNGV. Trimming took off 4 bases at V and 3 bases at J, with 9 bases between the two ends. This CDR3 contains 13 residues. CDR3 in amino acids: CASSSQGDTEAFF. The CDR3 coding sequence is TGTGCCAGCAGCTCCCAGGGAGACACTGAAGCTTTCTTT.

V and J are TRBV11-2 and TRBJ2-1, with D hard to call. CDR1 and CDR2 (germline): SGHAT, FQNNGV. V lost 5 bases to trimming and J lost 10 bases, with 21 bases between them. The CDR3 length is 15 residues. Here the CDR3 reads CASSPDSYGPKEQFF. The CDR3, as DNA: TGTGCCAGCAGCCCGGATTCCTATGGCCCCAAAGAGCAGTTCTTC.

The rearrangement joins TRBV12-3 or TRBV12-4 to TRBJ2-5; D may be TRBD2 (5 bases). There are 13 residues in the CDR3. Trimming left V 4 bases short and J 9 bases short, with 15 bases between. The CDR3 sequence: CASSSFPNGAQYF. CDR3 DNA: TGTGCCAGCAGTTCCTTCCCTAACGGGGCCCAGTACTTC.

The J gene is TRBJ2-1, the V gene TRBV7-3; 9 bases match TRBD2. Germline V lookup: CDR1 SGHTA, CDR2 FQGTGA. V shed 3 bases, J shed 5 bases, and the junction held 5 bases outside the gene matches. The length of the CDR3 is 15 residues. CDR3 bases: TGTGCCAGCAGCTTGTCAGCGGGAGGAAACAATGAGCAGTTCTTC. Translated, it gives CASSLSAGGNNEQFF.

The chain joins TRBV3-1 (or the pseudogene TRBV3-2) to TRBJ2-5, with unresolved D. V dropped 4 bases and J dropped 1 base, with 4 bases sitting between them. This CDR3 contains 12 residues. Germline-derived CDR1 and CDR2 are LGHDT and YNNKEL (reference sequence). CDR3: CASSLLQETQYF. The CDR3 bases are TGTGCCAGCAGCCTCCTCCAAGAGACCCAGTACTTC.

V usage is TRBV15 and J usage is TRBJ1-2; no firm D call. This CDR3 is 14 amino acids long. Germline V lookup: CDR1 LNHNV, CDR2 YYDKDF (reference sequence). The germline V and J ends were trimmed by 5 bases and 5 bases, with 15 bases remaining between them. The CDR3 region has the DNA TGTGCCACCAGCGTAACGACTGGGCCATATGGCTACACCTTC. As protein: CATSVTTGPYGYTF.

The chain is built from TRBV27 and TRBJ1-4; 8 positions match TRBD1. The length of the CDR3 is 17 residues. After removal of 3 bases from V and 4 bases from J, the junction contained 10 bases not matched to a gene. Germline CDR1 reads MNHEY; CDR2 reads SMNVEV (reference sequence). The CDR3 bases are TGTGCCAGCAGTTTTCGGGGCCCTGACAGGGGTAATGAAAAACTGTTTTTT. Its translation is CASSFRGPDRGNEKLFF.

The J gene is TRBJ2-1, the V gene TRBV4-2; the match to TRBD1 covers 9 bases. The ends lost 0 bases at V and 4 bases at J; junction bases unmatched: 4. Germline values: CDR1 LGHNA, CDR2 YNFKEQ. The CDR3 totals 16 residues. CDR3 DNA: TGTGCCAGCAGCCAAGAAGACAGGGGGGTATACAATGAGCAGTTCTTC. Translating it yields CASSQEDRGVYNEQFF.

The chain combines TRBV6-1 with TRBJ1-1, with no clear D. Germline V gene sequence: CDR1 MNHNS, CDR2 SASEGT. V lost 3 bases, J lost 0 bases, and 5 bases lay in between. The CDR3 length is 13 residues. CDR3 in amino acids: CASSDGLNTEAFF. CDR3 sequence (DNA): TGTGCCAGCAGTGACGGGTTGAACACTGAAGCTTTCTTT.

The rearrangement uses TRBV11-3 and TRBJ2-1, with 7 nucleotides matching TRBD2. Germline V gene data show CDR1 as SGHNT and CDR2 as YENEEA. The CDR3 consists of 18 residues. Losses at the gene ends were 4 bases for V and 0 bases for J; bases not matched to a gene: 12. For the CDR3, the DNA is TGTGCCAGCAGCTACTTCACGGGAGGCAGCAGCTCCTACAATGAGCAGTTCTTC. Its translation is CASSYFTGGSSSYNEQFF.

The genes are TRBV6-5 and TRBJ2-7; 7 bases align to TRBD1. Germline CDR1 reads MNHEY; CDR2 reads SVGAGI. This CDR3 has 13 residues. V lost 11 bases to trimming and J lost 10 bases; unmatched junction nucleotides: 17. The CDR3 here is CAVTPGTAAIQYF. DNA for the CDR3: TGTGCCGTGACGCCTGGGACAGCAGCTATACAGTACTTC.

The genes are TRBV19 and TRBJ1-1, with 9 bases identical to TRBD1. Germline CDR1 reads LNHDA; CDR2 reads SQIVND (reference sequence). The CDR3 is 17 amino acids. V lost 7 bases, J lost 5 bases, and 17 bases stayed unmatched. The CDR3 sequence: CASIEGGTGRLGTEAFF. Here the CDR3 DNA reads TGTGCCAGTATCGAGGGCGGGACAGGGAGGTTGGGTACTGAAGCTTTCTTT.

The rearrangement links TRBV5-1 to TRBJ1-2; D unresolved. The length of the CDR3 is 14 residues. CDR1 and CDR2 (germline): SGHRS, YFSETQ. Trimming took 0 bases from V and 7 from J, leaving 13 bases between them. CDR3 nucleotides: TGCGCCAGCAGCTTGGCCATCGAGGTTGGTGGCTACACCTTC. This gives the protein CASSLAIEVGGYTF.

V is TRBV4-2 and J is TRBJ2-1, with no clear D. CDR1 and CDR2 (germline): LGHNA, YNFKEQ. Deletions cut 3 bases from V and 4 bases from J, with 13 bases between. The CDR3 is made up of 15 amino acids. This CDR3 is CASSQGSSDYNEQFF. The CDR3 DNA reads TGTGCCAGCAGCCAGGGAAGCTCCGATTACAATGAGCAGTTCTTC.

The chain has TRBV6-4 and TRBJ1-6, with TRBD1 as a possible D gene (6 bases). This CDR3 is 14 amino acids long. The V and J ends lost 5 bases and 7 bases respectively, with 12 bases between them. Germline V gene data show CDR1 as MRHNA and CDR2 as SNTAGT. In DNA, the CDR3 is TGTGCCAGCAGTAGGGACATTTCGAATTCACCCCTCCACTTT. It specifies CASSRDISNSPLHF.